This T cell receptor (beta chain) was sequenced during a study of T cells in Graves' hyperthyroidism and ophthalmopathy. The J segment lost 7 bases and the V segment lost 4 bases, leaving 8 bases of the junction unmatched. Germline V gene sequence: CDR1 SGHAT, CDR2 FQNNGV. The CDR3 is 15 residues long. Amplification of TCR beta CDR3 regions used RNA as the template. The TCR CDR3 first-round RT-PCR relied on the HTBI primer set. Each CDR3 protein is one row after TCRdb ran MiXCR on the multiplex PCR reads. The profile shows hundreds of thousands of distinct CDR3 sequences, around 15% of them singletons.

V gene TRBV11-2 combines with J gene TRBJ2-2, with TRBD1 matching over 8 bases. The clonotype comes from a woman between 50 and 59 years old with Graves' ophthalmopathy. The sample was blood. Here the CDR3 reads CASSYLTGAGGELFF. In DNA form, the CDR3 reads TGTGCCAGCAGCTACCTGACAGGGGCTGGCGGGGAGCTGTTTTTT.